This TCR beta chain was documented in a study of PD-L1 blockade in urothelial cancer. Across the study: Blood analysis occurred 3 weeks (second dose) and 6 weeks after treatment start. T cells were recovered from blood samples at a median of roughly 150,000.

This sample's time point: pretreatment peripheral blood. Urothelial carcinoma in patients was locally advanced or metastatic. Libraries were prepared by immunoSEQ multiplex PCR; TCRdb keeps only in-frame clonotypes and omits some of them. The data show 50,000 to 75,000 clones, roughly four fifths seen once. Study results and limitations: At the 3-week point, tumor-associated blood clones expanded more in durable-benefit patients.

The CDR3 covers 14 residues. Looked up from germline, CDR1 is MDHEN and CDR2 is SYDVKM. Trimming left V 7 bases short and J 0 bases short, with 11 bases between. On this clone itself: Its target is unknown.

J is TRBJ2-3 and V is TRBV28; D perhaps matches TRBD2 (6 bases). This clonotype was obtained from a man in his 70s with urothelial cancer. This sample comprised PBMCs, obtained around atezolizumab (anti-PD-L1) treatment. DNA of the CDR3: TGTGCCAGCAACGGGGGAGATAGCACAGATACGCAGTATTTT. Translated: CASNGGDSTDTQYF.